This T cell receptor (beta chain) comes out of a study of blood T cell repertoires in COVID-19. Here immunoSEQ multiplex PCR was the method, and the copy in TCRdb shows in-frame clones only, minus some. The sample records fewer than 250,000 clones, about nine tenths being singletons. Germline V CDR1 and CDR2: LGHDT, YNNKEL (reference sequence). V shed 4 bases and J 4 bases; nucleotides not matched to a gene: 3. The CDR3 is 14 residues long. The V and J genes are TRBV3-1 (or the pseudogene TRBV3-2) and TRBJ2-1, with 8 bases lining up with TRBD2. Material for sequencing was peripheral blood. This clonotype was sampled from a man aged 30 to 39 with COVID-19, enrolled during active disease. The CDR3 sequence is CASSRASGYNEQFF. The CDR3 bases are TGTGCCAGCAGCCGGGCTAGCGGGTACAATGAGCAGTTCTTC.